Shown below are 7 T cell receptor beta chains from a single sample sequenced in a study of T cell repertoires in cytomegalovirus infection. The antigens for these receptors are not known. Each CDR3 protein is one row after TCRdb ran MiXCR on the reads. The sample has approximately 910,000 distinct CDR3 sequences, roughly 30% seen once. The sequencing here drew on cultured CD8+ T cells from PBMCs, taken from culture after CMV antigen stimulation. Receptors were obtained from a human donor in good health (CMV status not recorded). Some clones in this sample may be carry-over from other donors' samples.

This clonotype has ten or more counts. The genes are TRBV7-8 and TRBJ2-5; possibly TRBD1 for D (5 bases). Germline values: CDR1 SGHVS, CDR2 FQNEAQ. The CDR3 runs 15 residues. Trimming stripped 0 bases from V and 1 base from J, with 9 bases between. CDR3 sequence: CASSLAQTGQETQYF. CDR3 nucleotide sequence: TGTGCCAGCAGCTTAGCGCAAACAGGCCAAGAGACCCAGTACTTC.

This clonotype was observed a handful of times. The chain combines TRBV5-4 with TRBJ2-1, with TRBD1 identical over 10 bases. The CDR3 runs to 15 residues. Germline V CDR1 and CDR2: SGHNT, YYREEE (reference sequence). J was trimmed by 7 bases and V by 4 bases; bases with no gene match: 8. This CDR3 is CASSKDRGNSNEQFF. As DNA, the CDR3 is TGTGCCAGCAGCAAGGACAGGGGGAACTCTAATGAGCAGTTCTTC.

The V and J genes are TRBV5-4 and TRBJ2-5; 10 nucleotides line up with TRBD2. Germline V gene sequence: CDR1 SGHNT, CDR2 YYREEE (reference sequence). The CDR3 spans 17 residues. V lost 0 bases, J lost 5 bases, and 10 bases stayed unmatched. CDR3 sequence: CASSLGSGGSEGETQYF. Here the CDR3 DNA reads TGTGCCAGCAGCTTGGGTAGCGGGGGGTCCGAAGGCGAGACCCAGTACTTC.

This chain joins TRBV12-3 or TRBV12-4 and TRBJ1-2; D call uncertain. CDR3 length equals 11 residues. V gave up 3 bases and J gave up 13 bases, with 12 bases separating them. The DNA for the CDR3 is TGTGCCAGCAGTTTTAATCCGACGGGCACCTTC. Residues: CASSFNPTGTF.

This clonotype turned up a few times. CDR3 in amino acids: CASSQVPWTSGTLEDEQFF. For the CDR3, the DNA is TGCGCCAGCAGTCAAGTACCATGGACTAGCGGGACCCTGGAGGATGAGCAGTTCTTC. V gene TRBV23-1 combines with J gene TRBJ2-1, with 12 bases aligning to TRBD2. TRBV23-1 is annotated as an ORF whose role is uncertain. J lost 8 bases, V lost 2 bases, and 16 bases had no gene match. CDR3 length equals 19 residues.

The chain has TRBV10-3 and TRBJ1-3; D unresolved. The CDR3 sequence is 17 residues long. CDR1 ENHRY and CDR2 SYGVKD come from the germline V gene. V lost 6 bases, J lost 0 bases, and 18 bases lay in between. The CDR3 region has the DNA TGTGCCATCAGCCAGTCTGGGGAGAACTTCTCTGGAAACACCATATATTTT. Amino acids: CAISQSGENFSGNTIYF.

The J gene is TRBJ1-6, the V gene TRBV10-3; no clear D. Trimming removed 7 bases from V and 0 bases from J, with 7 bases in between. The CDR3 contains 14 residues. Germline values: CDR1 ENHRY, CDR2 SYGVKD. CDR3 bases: TGTGCCATCAAGGGCAGCTCCTATAATTCACCCCTCCACTTT. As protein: CAIKGSSYNSPLHF.